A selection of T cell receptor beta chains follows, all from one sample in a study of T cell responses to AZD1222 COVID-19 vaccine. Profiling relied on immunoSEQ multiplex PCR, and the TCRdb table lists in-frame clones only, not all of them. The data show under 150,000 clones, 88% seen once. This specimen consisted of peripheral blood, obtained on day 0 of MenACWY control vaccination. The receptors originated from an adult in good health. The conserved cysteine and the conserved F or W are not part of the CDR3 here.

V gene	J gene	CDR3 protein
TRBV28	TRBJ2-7	ASSLSPIPRSYEQY
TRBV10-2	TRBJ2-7	ASRVLAASYEQY
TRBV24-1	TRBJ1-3	ATSRGGSGNTIY
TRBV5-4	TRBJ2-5	ASSLRQGAFQETQY
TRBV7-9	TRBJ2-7	ASSLVLAGSSYEQY
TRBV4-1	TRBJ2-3	ASSQGVLAGGPTDTQY
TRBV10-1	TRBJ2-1	ASTNPDCGGL
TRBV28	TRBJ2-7	ASSQFIAPPGLAAGSYEQY
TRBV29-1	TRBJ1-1	SVAGLYTEAF
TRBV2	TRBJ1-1	ASCEADTEAF
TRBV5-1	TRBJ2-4	ASSLDPGTFLAKNIQY
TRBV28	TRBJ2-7	ASSGRGYEQY
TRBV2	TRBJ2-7	ASRRDGRISEQY
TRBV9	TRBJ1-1	ASTRGGMNTEAF
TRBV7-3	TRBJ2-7	ASSLINGYEQY
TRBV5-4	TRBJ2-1	ASSLDYEQF
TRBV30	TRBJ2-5	AWSYGRLARETQY
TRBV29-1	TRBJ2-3	SVLRGSTDTQY
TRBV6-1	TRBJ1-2	ASSEAPEGGGYT
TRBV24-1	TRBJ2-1	ATRQGTLSKNEQF
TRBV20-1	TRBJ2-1	SATANGEQF
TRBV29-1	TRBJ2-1	SGRGGVTYNEQF
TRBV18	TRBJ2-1	ASSPRREGNEQF
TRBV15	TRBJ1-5	ATSRARRNQPQH
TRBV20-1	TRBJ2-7	SAKEIYEQY
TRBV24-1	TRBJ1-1	ATSDPQGSGTEAF
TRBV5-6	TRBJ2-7	ASSLATGGEQY
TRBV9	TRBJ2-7	ASSVGRGSYEQY
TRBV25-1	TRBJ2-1	ATESTAYSSYNEQF
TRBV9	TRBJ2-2	ASSVLGGGTGELF
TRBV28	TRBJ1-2	ASRGTGANSYGYT
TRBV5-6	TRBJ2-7	ASSFRSGRTGGGYEQY
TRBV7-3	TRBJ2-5	ASSLGGLQTQY
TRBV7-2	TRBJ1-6	ASSLEGSPLH
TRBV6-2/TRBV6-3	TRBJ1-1	ASSYKGGTEAF
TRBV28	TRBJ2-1	ASSAGGSGRHNEQF
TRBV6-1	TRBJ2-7	ASSDLRGEQY
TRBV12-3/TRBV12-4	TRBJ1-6	ASSQNTPLH
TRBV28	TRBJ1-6	ASSPGTPRNSPLH
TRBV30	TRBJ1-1	AWGLAF
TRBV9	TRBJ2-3	ASSVSGSGTDTQY
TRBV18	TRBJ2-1	ASSADRGSYNEQF
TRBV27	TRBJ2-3	ASSPFDRGQTDTQY
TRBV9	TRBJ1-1	ASTRTGQKDTEAF
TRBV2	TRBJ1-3	ASSEGTPGNTIY
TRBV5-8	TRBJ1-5	ASSLGQGVRQPQH
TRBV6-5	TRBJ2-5	ASRLAGGSGETQY
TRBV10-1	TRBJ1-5	ASSEAKANLAQH
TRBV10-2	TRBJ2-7	ASSQQGTRGMYEQY
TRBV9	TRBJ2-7	ASSVGTSVTYEQY